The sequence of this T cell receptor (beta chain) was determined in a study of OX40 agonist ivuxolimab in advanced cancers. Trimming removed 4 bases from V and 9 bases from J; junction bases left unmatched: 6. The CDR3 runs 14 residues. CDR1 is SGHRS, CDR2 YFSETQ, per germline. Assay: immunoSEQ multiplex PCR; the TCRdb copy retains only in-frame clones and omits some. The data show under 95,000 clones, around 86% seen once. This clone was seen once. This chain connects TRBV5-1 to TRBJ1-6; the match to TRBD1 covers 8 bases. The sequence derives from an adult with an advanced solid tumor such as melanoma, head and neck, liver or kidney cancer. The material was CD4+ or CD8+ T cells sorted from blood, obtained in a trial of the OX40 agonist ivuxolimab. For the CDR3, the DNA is TGCGCCAGCAGCCCAGGACAGGGTCCTTCACCCCTCCACTTT. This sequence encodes CASSPGQGPSPLHF.